The 32 T cell receptor beta chains below come from one sample, sequenced in a study of cytomegalovirus exposure and HLA in healthy donors. The PCR had 60 Vbeta and 13 Jbeta primers. TCRdb's copy holds only in-frame clones and misses some; the assay was immunoSEQ multiplex PCR. The table has tens of thousands of clones, about four fifths seen once; the top ten hold about 15%. The material sequenced was PBMCs. These receptors all come from a woman in her thirties or forties in good health and CMV-seropositive.

The rearrangement joins TRBV28 to TRBJ1-1, with unresolved D. V was pared by 3 bases and J by 1 base, with 9 bases between. This CDR3 region has 14 residues. The germline V gene encodes CDR1 MDHEN and CDR2 SYDVKM. This chain's CDR3 is CASSLASRNTEAFF. The CDR3 bases are TGTGCCAGCAGTTTGGCATCAAGGAACACTGAAGCTTTCTTT. The full variable domain, with the rest looked up from reference TRBV28 and TRBJ1-1, is DVKVTQSSRYLVKRTGEKVFLECVQDMDHENMFWYRQDPGLGLRLIYFSYDVKMKEKGDIPEGYSVSREKKERFSLILESASTNQTSMYLCASSLASRNTEAFFGQGTRLTVV.

V is TRBV29-1 and J is TRBJ1-1, with D possibly TRBD1 on 6 matching bases. Trimming took 1 base from V and 3 from J, leaving 21 bases between them. This CDR3 has 17 amino acids. Germline lookup yields CDR1 SQVTM and CDR2 ANQGSEA. CDR3 in DNA: TGCAGCGTTGAAGGGTCCCTCCCAAAAGGGGGAGACACTGAAGCTTTCTTT. Translated, it gives CSVEGSLPKGGDTEAFF.

The chain employs TRBV29-1 and TRBJ1-5, with 7 nucleotides matching TRBD1. Germline CDR1 SQVTM, CDR2 ANQGSEA. V lost 5 bases to trimming and J lost 2 bases; unmatched junction nucleotides: 6. The CDR3 has 14 residues. The CDR3 is CSVITGVGNQPQHF. CDR3 bases: TGCAGCGTTATAACAGGGGTGGGCAATCAGCCCCAGCATTTT.

This chain joins TRBV27 and TRBJ1-2; D is undetermined. The CDR3 contains 12 residues. The germline V gene encodes CDR1 MNHEY and CDR2 SMNVEV (reference sequence). V was shortened by 4 bases and J by 4 bases, with 7 bases between the two germline ends. CDR3 nucleotide sequence: TGTGCCAGCAGTTCCTCGGGCTATGGCTACACCTTC. This gives the protein CASSSSGYGYTF.

The chain carries TRBV6-5 and TRBJ2-5; D perhaps matches TRBD1 (5 bases). The CDR3 has 12 residues. The V end was cut by 9 bases, the J end by 6 bases, with 14 bases between. The germline gives CDR1 MNHEY, CDR2 SVGAGI. In nucleotides, the CDR3 is TGTGCCAGACGTAGGGGCTCCAAGACCCAGTACTTC. It yields the protein CARRRGSKTQYF.

V usage is TRBV6-1 and J usage is TRBJ1-5; no clear D. Trimming left V 1 base short and J 1 base short, with 11 bases between. The germline V gene has CDR1 MNHNS and CDR2 SASEGT. The CDR3 sequence is 16 residues long. CDR3 loop: CASSEEAGWSNQPQHF. Here the CDR3 DNA reads TGTGCCAGCAGTGAAGAGGCGGGCTGGAGCAATCAGCCCCAGCATTTT.

The chain carries TRBV7-6 and TRBJ1-1; TRBD1 agrees at 9 bases. The CDR3 has 15 amino acids. Germline CDR1 and CDR2: SGHVS and FNYEAQ. Trimming removed 4 bases from V and 5 bases from J; junction bases left unmatched: 8. As DNA, the CDR3 is TGTGCCAGCAGCTCCCTGGACAGGGGAGGAACTGAAGCTTTCTTT. Protein product: CASSSLDRGGTEAFF.

The chain recombines TRBV7-2 with TRBJ2-1, with D tentatively TRBD2 (7 bases). The CDR3 spans 17 residues. Germline V gene sequence: CDR1 SGHTA, CDR2 FQGNSA. Trimming took 1 base from V and 0 from J, leaving 13 bases between them. The CDR3 spells CASSLVGGASSYNEQFF. Written as DNA, the CDR3 is TGTGCCAGCAGCTTAGTTGGGGGGGCGAGCTCCTACAATGAGCAGTTCTTC.

This chain connects TRBV27 to TRBJ2-7; tentatively, D is TRBD1 (6 bases). V lost 4 bases to trimming and J lost 2 bases, with 12 bases between them. CDR3 length: 14 amino acids. The germline CDR1 and CDR2 sequences are MNHEY and SMNVEV (reference sequence). CDR3 region: CASSSVGQAYEQYF. As DNA, the CDR3 is TGTGCCAGCAGTTCTGTGGGACAAGCCTACGAGCAGTACTTC.

This clone has a handful of counts. The rearrangement uses TRBV6-5 and TRBJ1-2; D might be TRBD1 (5 bases). Germline V lookup: CDR1 MNHEY, CDR2 SVGAGI. The length of the CDR3 is 12 residues. Trimming removed 5 bases at V and 7 bases at J, with 11 bases between. The CDR3 here is CASSDTGVGYTF. DNA for the CDR3: TGTGCCAGCAGTGATACGGGGGTTGGCTACACCTTC.

This rearrangement joins TRBV29-1 to TRBJ2-3; 11 bases align to TRBD2. CDR1 and CDR2 (germline): SQVTM, ANQGSEA. The CDR3 contains 14 residues. The ends lost 4 bases at V and 4 bases at J; junction bases unmatched: 4. For the CDR3, the DNA is TGCAGCGTTGTAGCGGGAGGGCCAGCAGATACGCAGTATTTT. Amino acid sequence: CSVVAGGPADTQYF.

In its sample, this clone was seen once. The V call is TRBV7-3, the J call TRBJ2-3; D is unresolved. The CDR3 covers 14 residues. The V gene's germline CDR1 is SGHTA and CDR2 FQGTGA. V gave up 1 base and J gave up 2 bases, with 7 bases separating them. CDR3: CASSLRAPTDTQYF. The CDR3, as DNA: TGTGCCAGCAGCTTAAGGGCACCCACAGATACGCAGTATTTT.

The CDR3 protein is CASSLVSGELAKNIQYF. The CDR3, as DNA: TGTGCCAGCAGCTTAGTGTCAGGGGAGCTAGCCAAAAACATTCAGTACTTC. This chain connects TRBV7-9 to TRBJ2-4; D is perhaps TRBD1 (6 bases). Trimming pared 1 base from V and 0 bases from J, leaving 13 bases between. The CDR3 has 17 residues. Germline V gene sequence: CDR1 SEHNR, CDR2 FQNEAQ (reference sequence).

This clone has more than one count but fewer than ten. The rearrangement links TRBV5-1 to TRBJ2-7; D perhaps matches TRBD2 (7 bases). In germline, CDR1 is SGHRS, CDR2 YFSETQ. V lost 3 bases and J 1 base, leaving 17 bases between the germline ends. The CDR3 length is 16 residues. CDR3 sequence (DNA): TGCGCCAGCAGCTGGGGGGGCGGGCGAGGGTCCTACGAGCAGTACTTC. The encoded protein is CASSWGGGRGSYEQYF.

This CDR3 reads CASSYRDSSYEQYF. The CDR3 bases are TGCGCCAGCAGCTACCGGGACAGTTCCTACGAGCAGTACTTC. The chain uses TRBV5-1 and TRBJ2-7, with TRBD1 identical over 7 bases. The J segment lost 1 base and the V segment lost 3 bases, leaving 4 bases of the junction unmatched. The CDR3 totals 14 residues. Germline CDR1 is SGHRS and CDR2 is YFSETQ.

This sequence joins TRBV29-1 and TRBJ2-7; 10 bases line up with TRBD2. Germline V gene data show CDR1 as SQVTM and CDR2 as ANQGSEA. This CDR3 is built from 13 residues. V gave up 6 bases and J gave up 3 bases; unmatched junction bases: 5. CDR3: CSVLEREGYEQYF. CDR3 in DNA: TGCAGCGTACTCGAGCGGGAGGGCTACGAGCAGTACTTC.

The chain is built from TRBV7-2 and TRBJ2-1; 9 nucleotides agree with TRBD2. Germline assignment: CDR1 SGHTA and CDR2 FQGNSA. V shed 6 bases and J 6 bases; nucleotides not matched to a gene: 6. The CDR3 consists of 14 residues. The CDR3 DNA sequence: TGTGCCAGCAGGTTTGGCGGGGGGGGCAATGAGCAGTTCTTC. It translates to CASRFGGGGNEQFF.

The gene calls are TRBV15 and TRBJ2-7; D may be TRBD1 (6 bases). V was shortened by 2 bases and J by 6 bases, with 14 bases between the two germline ends. The CDR3 is 14 amino acids. Germline CDR1 and CDR2: LNHNV and YYDKDF (reference sequence). The DNA of the CDR3 is TGTGCCACCAGCAGACAGGGGACGGCTCGCGAGCAGTACTTC. Translated: CATSRQGTAREQYF.

This clone was seen a handful of times. The V call is TRBV6-5, the J call TRBJ1-1; a possible D gene is TRBD1 (5 bases). Germline CDR1 reads MNHEY; CDR2 reads SVGAGI. Deletions cut 5 bases from V and 0 bases from J, with 7 bases between. This CDR3 region has 13 residues. The CDR3: CASSDRMNTEAFF. For the CDR3, the DNA is TGTGCCAGCAGTGACAGAATGAACACTGAAGCTTTCTTT.

Only a few counts were recorded for this clone. The chain carries TRBV7-2 and TRBJ2-1; 10 nucleotides align to TRBD2. The germline gives CDR1 SGHTA, CDR2 FQGNSA. The CDR3 runs to 17 residues. Losses at the gene ends were 5 bases for V and 9 bases for J; bases not matched to a gene: 16. CDR3 bases: TGTGCCAGCAGCATCCACCAGACTAGCGGGCCTGGGAGTGAGCAGTTCTTC. Translated: CASSIHQTSGPGSEQFF.

The genes are TRBV2 and TRBJ1-5; no clear D. CDR3 length equals 14 residues. CDR1 SNHLY and CDR2 FYNNEI come from the germline V gene. With 5 bases removed from V and 5 bases from J, the gap between germline ends came to 13 bases. The CDR3 DNA reads TGTGCCAGCAGTCAAACGTGGGAGGATCAGCCCCAGCATTTT. Protein: CASSQTWEDQPQHF.

This rearrangement joins TRBV6-5 to TRBJ2-2, with 9 bases aligning to TRBD1. The germline V gene encodes CDR1 MNHEY and CDR2 SVGAGI. J lost 3 bases, V lost 5 bases, and 1 base had no gene match. The CDR3 consists of 14 residues. CDR3 region: CASSGTGHTGELFF. The CDR3 bases are TGTGCCAGCAGTGGGACAGGGCACACCGGGGAGCTGTTTTTT.

This chain uses TRBV28 with TRBJ1-5, with 8 bases aligning to TRBD1. The germline CDR1 and CDR2 sequences are MDHEN and SYDVKM. The CDR3 contains 15 residues. Trimming removed 6 bases from V and 4 bases from J; junction bases left unmatched: 8. CDR3 in amino acids: CASSIGTGGNQPQHF. The DNA of the CDR3 is TGTGCCAGCAGCATTGGGACAGGAGGAAATCAGCCCCAGCATTTT.

This sequence joins TRBV7-3 and TRBJ2-3, with TRBD2 matching 14 bases. Germline trimming cut 3 bases from V and 5 bases from J; bases unmatched to any gene: 1. Germline V gene sequence: CDR1 SGHTA, CDR2 FQGTGA. This CDR3 is 15 amino acids long. CDR3 amino acids: CASSFGLAGGDTQYF. CDR3 sequence (DNA): TGTGCCAGCAGCTTCGGACTAGCGGGGGGAGATACGCAGTATTTT.

The chain uses TRBV29-1 and TRBJ2-2; the D is unclear. The CDR3 is 15 residues long. V dropped 5 bases and J dropped 0 bases, with 13 bases sitting between them. Germline CDR1 and CDR2: SQVTM and ANQGSEA. CDR3 sequence: CSVNLAGSNTGELFF. The CDR3 DNA is TGCAGCGTTAATTTGGCAGGATCGAACACCGGGGAGCTGTTTTTT.

V and J are TRBV4-1 and TRBJ2-2; 11 bases fit TRBD2. V lost 0 bases to trimming and J lost 3 bases; unmatched junction nucleotides: 3. The CDR3 runs to 17 residues. Germline V gives CDR1 MGHRA, CDR2 YSYEKL. CDR3: CASSQEGTSGYTGELFF. Here the CDR3 DNA reads TGCGCCAGCAGCCAAGAAGGGACTAGCGGCTACACCGGGGAGCTGTTTTTT.

This chain uses TRBV27 with TRBJ1-5, with D possibly matching TRBD1 (5 bases). In germline, CDR1 is MNHEY, CDR2 SMNVEV (reference sequence). Trimming left V 1 base short and J 2 bases short, with 12 bases between. This CDR3 is built from 16 residues. The DNA of the CDR3 is TGTGCCAGCAGTTTATTGGGGCCCACGGGCAATCAGCCCCAGCATTTT. This codes for CASSLLGPTGNQPQHF.

This sequence joins TRBV11-2 and TRBJ1-1; 7 bases line up with TRBD1. Germline CDR1 reads SGHAT; CDR2 reads FQNNGV. V lost 3 bases and J lost 5; bases outside the gene matches: 15. There are 17 residues in the CDR3. CDR3 loop: CASSFPNSAPQGTEAFF. For the CDR3, the DNA is TGTGCCAGCAGCTTTCCGAATTCTGCGCCACAGGGGACTGAAGCTTTCTTT.

V and J are TRBV11-2 and TRBJ2-1, with 8 bases aligning to TRBD1. CDR3 length equals 14 residues. Germline CDR1 reads SGHAT; CDR2 reads FQNNGV. J gave up 8 bases and V 3 bases, and 6 bases lay outside the gene matches. In nucleotides, the CDR3 is TGTGCCAGCAGCTTGGTCGCGACAGGGGATGAGCAGTTCTTC. It is translated as CASSLVATGDEQFF.

This chain uses TRBV7-2 with TRBJ2-1; 12 bases align to TRBD2. The CDR3 runs to 14 residues. CDR1 and CDR2 from the germline V gene are SGHTA and FQGNSA. The V segment lost 6 bases and the J segment 5 bases; nucleotides outside the gene matches: 2. DNA for the CDR3: TGTGCCAGCAGACGGACTAGCGGGAACAATGAGCAGTTCTTC. Translated, it gives CASRRTSGNNEQFF.

V gene TRBV27 combines with J gene TRBJ1-3, with D unresolved. Trimming removed 5 bases at V and 3 bases at J, with 14 bases between. Germline V lookup: CDR1 MNHEY, CDR2 SMNVEV (reference sequence). The CDR3 consists of 15 residues. Here the CDR3 DNA reads TGTGCCAGCAGTCCAGACTCTTCGTTTGGAAACACCATATATTTT. This codes for CASSPDSSFGNTIYF.

CDR3 protein: CASSWGQDTDTQYF. CDR3 bases: TGTGCCAGCAGCTGGGGACAGGACACAGATACGCAGTATTTT. This chain joins TRBV5-4 and TRBJ2-3, with 8 bases fitting TRBD1. This CDR3 contains 14 residues. Germline CDR1 SGHNT, CDR2 YYREEE (reference sequence). V gave up 3 bases and J gave up 2 bases; unmatched junction bases: 2.